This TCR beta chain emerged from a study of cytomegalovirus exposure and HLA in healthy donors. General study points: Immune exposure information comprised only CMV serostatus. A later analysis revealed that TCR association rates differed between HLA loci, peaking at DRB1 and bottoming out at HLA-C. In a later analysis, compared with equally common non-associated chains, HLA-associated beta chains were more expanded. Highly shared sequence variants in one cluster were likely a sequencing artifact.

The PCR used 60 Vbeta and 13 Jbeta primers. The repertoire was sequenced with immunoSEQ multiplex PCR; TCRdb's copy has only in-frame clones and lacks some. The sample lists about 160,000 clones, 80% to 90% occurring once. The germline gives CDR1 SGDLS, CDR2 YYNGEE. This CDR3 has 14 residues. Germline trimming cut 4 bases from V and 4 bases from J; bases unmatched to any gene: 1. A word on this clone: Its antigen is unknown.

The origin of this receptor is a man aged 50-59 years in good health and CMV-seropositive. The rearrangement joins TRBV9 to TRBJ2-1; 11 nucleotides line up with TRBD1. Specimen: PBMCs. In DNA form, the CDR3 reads TGTGCCAGCAGCCGGGACAGGGGGTACAATGAGCAGTTCTTC. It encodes CASSRDRGYNEQFF.